This TCR beta chain was recorded in a study of cytomegalovirus exposure and HLA in healthy donors. The PCR had 60 Vbeta and 13 Jbeta primers. Clones were sequenced by immunoSEQ multiplex PCR, and TCRdb holds only the in-frame ones, with some missing. The sample carries over 150,000 clones, less than 80% recorded once. CDR3 size: 14 residues. CDR1 MNHNS and CDR2 SASEGT come from the germline V gene. The J segment lost 3 bases and the V segment lost 8 bases, leaving 6 bases of the junction unmatched. Study-wide results and limits: Researchers reported from a later analysis that most CMV-associated TCR beta chains appeared HLA-restricted.

Details on this clone: Its cognate antigen is unknown.

The TCR sequence derives from a man aged 40-49 years in good health and CMV-seronegative. V and J are TRBV6-1 and TRBJ2-2; 7 bases agree with TRBD1. Sequencing was carried out using PBMCs. The CDR3, as DNA: TGTGCCAGCGCCGGGACAGACTACACCGGGGAGCTGTTTTTT. As protein: CASAGTDYTGELFF.